Listed below are T cell receptor beta chains from one sample, sequenced in a study of blood T cells in healthy people across ages. Using its own MiXCR run on the 5' RACE reads, TCRdb lists one record per CDR3 protein. This sample has hundreds of thousands of distinct CDR3 sequences, with approximately 59% found just once. Specimen: blood. Receptor source: a man aged 60-69 years in good health. Both conserved end residues are part of each CDR3. Fields, in order: V gene, CDR3 length, clone size, J gene, CDR3 protein. For some rows the clone size is stated as once, few or many, or as a class when expanded; others skip it.

>TRBV12-3/TRBV12-4|12|.|TRBJ1-2
CASSWYREGYTF
>TRBV28|13|.|.
CASSFRDVGTQYF
>TRBV5-1|15|few|TRBJ1-2
CASSLEGQGARGYTF
>TRBV6-6|13|.|TRBJ2-5
CASSSQGEETQYF
>TRBV7-2|14|.|TRBJ1-4
CASSFRDRAEKLFF
>TRBV3-1|13|.|TRBJ2-1
CASSQDRGDEQFF
>TRBV29-1|14|.|TRBJ2-2
CSVGNRGQAGELFF
>TRBV2|13|once|TRBJ2-1
CAPGGAGGNEQFF
>TRBV7-8|15|.|TRBJ1-5
CASSLLTGGNQPQHF
>TRBV6-2/TRBV6-3|15|.|TRBJ1-1
CASRTRRGGTTEAFF
>TRBV28|14|.|TRBJ2-7
CASSSVARSYEQYF
>TRBV20-1|13|few|TRBJ1-1
CSAPRELNTEAFF
>TRBV10-3|14|.|TRBJ1-6
CAISRQGAGSPLHF
>TRBV20-1|12|.|.
CSAGGKGGEQYF
>TRBV7-2|14|.|TRBJ2-7
CASSLNYLSYEQYF
>TRBV9|16|.|TRBJ1-2
CASSVGQGAHGYGYTF
>TRBV3-1|17|.|TRBJ2-1
CASSQDILAGDYNEQFF
>TRBV7-9|18|.|TRBJ2-3
CASSPRGSGGTSTDTQYF
>TRBV15|17|few|TRBJ2-1
CATSRVGTSRSYNEQFF
>TRBV10-3|17|.|.
CAISEPTPGQKNYEQYF
>TRBV2|15|once|TRBJ2-3
CASSEGGLAVDTQYF
>TRBV20-1|14|few|TRBJ2-1
CSAEPGTGFDEQFF
>TRBV4-2|15|.|TRBJ2-5
CASRGLEYDQETQYF
>TRBV15|14|.|TRBJ2-3
CATSAGTYTDTQYF
>TRBV18|15|.|TRBJ2-7
CASSPGQGGDYEQYF
>TRBV10-3|15|.|TRBJ2-5
CAISESRRNQETQYF
>TRBV5-1|17|.|TRBJ1-2
CASSAEGRIEGTYGYTF
>TRBV7-9|14|few|TRBJ2-7
CASSSTAGKYEQYF
>TRBV21-1|18|.|TRBJ2-4
CASRGLAGELGAKNIQYF
>TRBV28|14|.|TRBJ2-5
CASSPATGIETQYF
>TRBV21-1|16|.|TRBJ1-1
CASSAKPGTGGGGAFF
>TRBV2|15|.|TRBJ2-1
CASSSGTSSLNEQFF
>TRBV15|15|.|TRBJ1-2
CATSRDQEGHYGYTF
>TRBV5-1|15|few|TRBJ2-1
CASSSGTGTYNEQFF
>TRBV20-1|15|few|TRBJ1-5
CSASIRASGNQPQHF
>TRBV5-1|13|few|TRBJ2-1
CASAGTVINEQFF
>TRBV6-1|15|.|TRBJ1-2
CASRGPDRGLYGYTF
>TRBV29-1|13|.|TRBJ1-2
CSVEGRADYGYTF
>TRBV7-2|16|.|TRBJ2-1
CASSFRGRPPGNEQFF
>TRBV5-8|12|many|TRBJ2-1
CASSQWAGEQFF